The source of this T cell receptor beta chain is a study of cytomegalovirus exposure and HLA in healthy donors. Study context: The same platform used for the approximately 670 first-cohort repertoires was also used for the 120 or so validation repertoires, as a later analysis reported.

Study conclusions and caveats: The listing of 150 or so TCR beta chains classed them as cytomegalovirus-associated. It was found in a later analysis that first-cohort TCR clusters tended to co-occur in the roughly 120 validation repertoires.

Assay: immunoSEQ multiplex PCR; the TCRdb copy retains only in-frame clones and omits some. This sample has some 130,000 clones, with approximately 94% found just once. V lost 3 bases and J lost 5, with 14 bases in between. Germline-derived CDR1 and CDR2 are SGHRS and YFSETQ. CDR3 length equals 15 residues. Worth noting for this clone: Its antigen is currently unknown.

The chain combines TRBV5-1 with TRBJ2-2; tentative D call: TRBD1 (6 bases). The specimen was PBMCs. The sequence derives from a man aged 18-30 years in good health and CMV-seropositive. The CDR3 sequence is CASSSRRQATGELFF. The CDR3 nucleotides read TGCGCCAGCAGCTCGCGTCGACAGGCGACCGGGGAGCTGTTTTTT.